These T cell receptor beta chains were read from a single sample in a study of human T cells and chemical hapten exposure. From the RACE reads, TCRdb called clonotypes with MiXCR, one entry per CDR3 protein. The repertoire has 65,000 to 95,000 distinct CDR3 sequences, 6.6% of them found once; the top ten carry 1.3%. Sequenced material: whole blood, taken in connection with sensitization to the hapten diphenylcyclopropenone (DPC). The receptor source for this set is a woman aged 30 to 39 with alopecia areata. Some clones in this sample may be carry-over from other donors' samples. CDR3s include the opening cysteine and the closing phenylalanine or tryptophan.

TRBJ1-5	TRBV6-2/TRBV6-3	CASSYSLGESNQPQHF
TRBJ1-1	TRBV12-3/TRBV12-4	CASRYTGVPEAFF
TRBJ2-1	TRBV11-3	CASSPTGTAATEQFF
TRBJ2-1	TRBV7-9	CASSFHGYTNNEQFF
TRBJ1-5	TRBV20-1	CSARTGDQPQHF
TRBJ2-7	TRBV30	CAWTGGTVSYEQYF
TRBJ1-1	TRBV27	CASSYRQGLNTEAFF
TRBJ2-3	TRBV20-1	CSASSVRGGGTDTQYF
TRBJ2-2	TRBV12-3/TRBV12-4	CASSPGPRLSDTGELFF
TRBJ2-7	TRBV29-1	CSVEIPWGSWPEQYF
TRBJ1-6	TRBV21-1	CASSKAFRVGSPLHF
TRBJ2-3	TRBV5-1	CASSPPSFLGTQYF
TRBJ1-4	TRBV11-2	CASSLGSGQLATNEKLFF
TRBJ1-5	TRBV12-5	CASGLDRGAYQPQHF
TRBJ2-6	TRBV7-9	CASSSGQGLPGANVLTF
TRBJ2-7	TRBV5-4	CASSFDNRVSYEQYF
TRBJ1-1	TRBV3-1	CASSQDSKKGFF